Below are 21 T cell receptor beta chains sequenced from a single sample in a study of cytomegalovirus exposure and HLA in healthy donors. The primer mix had 60 Vbeta and 13 Jbeta primers. Sequenced by immunoSEQ multiplex PCR; TCRdb stores in-frame clones only, minus some. The sample contains 140,000 to 150,000 clones, roughly three quarters of which appear only once. The material sequenced was PBMCs. The receptor source for this set is a woman in her thirties or forties in good health and CMV-seropositive.

This clone occurred a few times. This chain links TRBV6-6 with TRBJ2-7, with a tentative D call TRBD2 (6 bases). The CDR3 contains 15 residues. CDR1 and CDR2 from the germline V gene are MNHNY and SVGAGI (reference sequence). The V gene lost 0 bases and the J gene lost 0 bases, with 9 bases spanning the gap. Here the CDR3 DNA reads TGTGCCAGCAGTTACTCTGGCGGGAACTCCTACGAGCAGTACTTC. Its translation is CASSYSGGNSYEQYF.

The CDR3, as DNA: TGTGCCAGTAGTATAGATCAGGGTTCTGGGGCCAACGTCCTGACTTTC. Translation gives CASSIDQGSGANVLTF. The rearrangement links TRBV19 to TRBJ2-6; possible D gene TRBD1, 5 bases. Germline V gives CDR1 LNHDA, CDR2 SQIVND (reference sequence). Trimming stripped 0 bases from V and 1 base from J, with 7 bases between. This CDR3 comprises 16 residues. Based on the CDR3 plus reference TRBV19 and TRBJ2-6, the full variable domain is DGGITQSPKYLFRKEGQNVTLSCEQNLNHDAMYWYRQDPGQGLRLIYYSQIVNDFQKGDIAEGYSVSREKKESFPLTVTSAQKNPTAFYLCASSIDQGSGANVLTFGAGSRLTVL.

The chain joins TRBV9 to TRBJ1-1; tentatively, D is TRBD1 (5 bases). The CDR3 loop spans 16 amino acids. V lost 4 bases and J lost 5, with 21 bases in between. Germline V gives CDR1 SGDLS, CDR2 YYNGEE. The chain's CDR3 is CASSPSYRPGGTEAFF. The CDR3 DNA is TGTGCCAGCAGCCCCAGCTACCGCCCCGGGGGAACTGAAGCTTTCTTT.

This chain connects TRBV20-1 to TRBJ1-1; D possibly corresponds to TRBD1 (5 bases). The CDR3 runs to 11 residues. Germline assignment: CDR1 DFQATT and CDR2 SNEGSKA (reference sequence). The ends were cut back, 4 bases at V and 11 bases at J, with 14 bases in the middle. Here the CDR3 DNA reads TGCAGTGCTACAGGGACTGGGACTGCTTTCTTT. This encodes CSATGTGTAFF.

This rearrangement joins TRBV12-5 to TRBJ1-1; D is unresolved. With 1 base removed from V and 3 bases from J, the gap between germline ends came to 3 bases. This CDR3 comprises 12 residues. Germline-derived CDR1 and CDR2 are LGHNT and FRNRAP. CDR3 residues: CASGLAHTEAFF. The CDR3 DNA reads TGTGCTAGTGGTTTGGCTCACACTGAAGCTTTCTTT.

This chain connects TRBV2 to TRBJ2-1; 13 nucleotides align to TRBD2. The CDR3 loop spans 16 amino acids. The V gene's germline CDR1 is SNHLY and CDR2 FYNNEI. The V segment lost 6 bases and the J segment 4 bases; nucleotides outside the gene matches: 6. The CDR3 is CASRLLTSGGYNEQFF. As DNA, the CDR3 is TGTGCCAGCAGGCTACTGACTAGCGGGGGGTACAATGAGCAGTTCTTC. The whole variable domain, remainder taken from reference TRBV2 and TRBJ2-1, is EPEVTQTPSHQVTQMGQEVILRCVPISNHLYFYWYRQILGQKVEFLVSFYNNEISEKSEIFDDQFSVERPDGSNFTLKIRSTKLEDSAMYFCASRLLTSGGYNEQFFGPGTRLTVL.

V usage is TRBV19 and J usage is TRBJ1-1; maybe TRBD1 (5 bases). This CDR3 spans 15 amino acids. Germline V CDR1 and CDR2: LNHDA, SQIVND (reference sequence). Trimming stripped 4 bases from V and 4 bases from J, with 16 bases between. The CDR3 spells CASSTHLGLGTEAFF. The CDR3 nucleotides read TGTGCCAGTAGTACACACTTGGGACTTGGCACTGAAGCTTTCTTT.

This chain connects TRBV19 to TRBJ2-5, with D possibly matching TRBD2 (6 bases). Trimming pared 3 bases from V and 5 bases from J, leaving 10 bases between. Looked up from germline, CDR1 is LNHDA and CDR2 is SQIVND (reference sequence). This CDR3 contains 13 residues. The CDR3 here is CASSMGDSETQYF. CDR3 nucleotide sequence: TGTGCCAGTAGTATGGGGGACTCCGAGACCCAGTACTTC.

The chain uses TRBV9 and TRBJ2-1; D is perhaps TRBD2 (6 bases). V was shortened by 4 bases and J by 2 bases, with 13 bases between the two germline ends. The germline CDR1 and CDR2 sequences are SGDLS and YYNGEE. The CDR3 is 15 residues long. CDR3 protein: CASSPRTGAYNEQFF. In nucleotides, the CDR3 is TGTGCCAGCAGCCCCAGAACGGGAGCCTACAATGAGCAGTTCTTC.

The chain is built from TRBV2 and TRBJ2-5; TRBD2 might be the D (7 bases). Germline V gene lookup returns CDR1 SNHLY and CDR2 FYNNEI. The CDR3 covers 15 residues. V was pared by 7 bases and J by 7 bases, with 22 bases between. The CDR3 DNA is TGTGCCAGCACATCCGAGGGGGGGCTGGCGGGGACCCAGTACTTC. Residues: CASTSEGGLAGTQYF.

The rearrangement links TRBV5-6 to TRBJ2-5; TRBD1 aligns across 7 bases. CDR3 length: 14 amino acids. CDR1 is SGHDT, CDR2 YYEEEE, per germline. V shed 2 bases, J shed 1 base, and the junction held 2 bases outside the gene matches. The CDR3 reads CASSFRDSQETQYF. Here the CDR3 DNA reads TGTGCCAGCAGCTTCCGGGACAGCCAAGAGACCCAGTACTTC.

This clone was detected a few times. In nucleotides, the CDR3 is TGTGCCATCAGTGGGACTAGCGGGGCCGGGGAGCAGTTCTTC. Translated, it gives CAISGTSGAGEQFF. The rearrangement links TRBV10-3 to TRBJ2-1; 12 positions agree with TRBD2. This CDR3 has 14 residues. The ends lost 4 bases at V and 10 bases at J; junction bases unmatched: 5. Germline CDR1 ENHRY, CDR2 SYGVKD.

The chain joins TRBV28 to TRBJ1-6, with D possibly matching TRBD1 (6 bases). Germline assignment: CDR1 MDHEN and CDR2 SYDVKM. The CDR3 contains 16 residues. Trimming stripped 3 bases from V and 10 bases from J, with 19 bases between. The CDR3 reads CASSFLGGGSGSPLHF. CDR3 nucleotide sequence: TGTGCCAGCAGTTTTTTGGGAGGGGGTTCTGGCTCACCCCTCCACTTT. The whole variable domain, remainder taken from reference TRBV28 and TRBJ1-6, is DVKVTQSSRYLVKRTGEKVFLECVQDMDHENMFWYRQDPGLGLRLIYFSYDVKMKEKGDIPEGYSVSREKKERFSLILESASTNQTSMYLCASSFLGGGSGSPLHFGNGTRLTVT.

This chain joins TRBV5-6 and TRBJ2-3; 8 nucleotides agree with TRBD1. This CDR3 has 12 residues. The trim removed 3 bases at V and 8 bases at J, leaving 2 bases unmatched. The germline CDR1 and CDR2 sequences are SGHDT and YYEEEE. The CDR3 here is CASSSTGATQYF. In nucleotides, the CDR3 is TGTGCCAGCAGCTCGACAGGGGCTACGCAGTATTTT.

The genes are TRBV4-1 and TRBJ2-3, with 12 nucleotides matching TRBD2. CDR1 and CDR2 (germline): MGHRA, YSYEKL. The ends lost 0 bases at V and 4 bases at J; junction bases unmatched: 8. CDR3 length equals 18 residues. CDR3 bases: TGCGCCAGCAGCCAAGACAGTCTAGCGGGGGGGCATTCAGATACGCAGTATTTT. This codes for CASSQDSLAGGHSDTQYF.

This chain uses TRBV5-1 with TRBJ2-5; 10 nucleotides line up with TRBD2. CDR1 and CDR2 (germline): SGHRS, YFSETQ. J lost 4 bases, V lost 2 bases, and 8 bases had no gene match. The length of the CDR3 is 16 residues. CDR3 in amino acids: CASSLVSGGAGETQYF. DNA for the CDR3: TGCGCCAGCAGCTTAGTGAGCGGGGGGGCCGGAGAGACCCAGTACTTC.

The chain combines TRBV6-6 with TRBJ2-7, with 8 nucleotides matching TRBD1. V shed 6 bases, J shed 2 bases, and the junction held 6 bases outside the gene matches. From germline, CDR1 is MNHNY and CDR2 SVGAGI (reference sequence). The CDR3 has 14 residues. The CDR3 loop is CASSGQGGTYEQYF. DNA for the CDR3: TGTGCCAGCAGCGGACAGGGTGGCACCTACGAGCAGTACTTC.

The CDR3 nucleotides read TGCGCCAGCAGTTTTGGGACAGGCCTCGACAATGAGCAGTTCTTC. Translation gives CASSFGTGLDNEQFF. V is TRBV10-1 and J is TRBJ2-1; TRBD1 aligns across 8 bases. J was trimmed by 5 bases and V by 5 bases; bases with no gene match: 8. This CDR3 is built from 15 residues. Germline V gene data show CDR1 as WNHNN and CDR2 as SYGVQD (reference sequence).

This clone appeared once. The V and J genes are TRBV6-4 and TRBJ2-2; 9 bases are a match to TRBD2. The CDR3 runs to 17 residues. V shed 4 bases, J shed 0 bases, and the junction held 6 bases outside the gene matches. Germline loops: CDR1 MRHNA, CDR2 SNTAGT. CDR3 nucleotides: TGTGCCAGCAGTGTGGAAGCGGGGGGAGCGAACACCGGGGAGCTGTTTTTT. It is translated as CASSVEAGGANTGELFF.

The rearrangement uses TRBV19 and TRBJ2-5; maybe TRBD1 (5 bases). Germline values: CDR1 LNHDA, CDR2 SQIVND (reference sequence). The V and J ends lost 6 bases and 5 bases respectively, with 16 bases between them. The CDR3 runs to 14 residues. CDR3 residues: CASSVGQGLETQYF. The CDR3 coding sequence is TGTGCCAGTAGCGTGGGTCAGGGTTTGGAGACCCAGTACTTC.

This clone was counted once. This rearrangement joins TRBV2 to TRBJ2-3; D perhaps matches TRBD1 (6 bases). Looked up from germline, CDR1 is SNHLY and CDR2 is FYNNEI. V lost 2 bases and J lost 1, with 13 bases in between. This CDR3 has 16 amino acids. CDR3 region: CASSEWGTRGTDTQYF. As DNA, the CDR3 is TGTGCCAGCAGTGAATGGGGGACACGGGGCACAGATACGCAGTATTTT. The full variable domain, in which reference TRBV2 and TRBJ2-3 provide the parts outside the CDR3, is EPEVTQTPSHQVTQMGQEVILRCVPISNHLYFYWYRQILGQKVEFLVSFYNNEISEKSEIFDDQFSVERPDGSNFTLKIRSTKLEDSAMYFCASSEWGTRGTDTQYFGPGTRLTVL.